A single sample is the source of the 22 T cell receptor beta chains below, sequenced in a study of T-cell reconstitution after alpha-beta-depleted transplantation in children. This sample's TCRbeta library carried unique molecular identifier barcodes. TCRdb fed the PCR reads into MiXCR, producing one record per CDR3 protein. The table shows over 150,000 distinct CDR3 sequences, with 11% occurring only once. Source: PBMCs, taken before TCRalphabeta/CD19-depleted stem cell transplant. The receptor set was obtained from a boy aged 2 to 10 with acute myeloid leukemia, due to receive a stem cell transplant.

This clonotype was seen at least ten times. CDR3 amino acids: CASSQTPRTNTGELFF. The DNA of the CDR3 is TGCGCCAGCAGCCAGACCCCCAGGACCAACACCGGGGAGCTGTTTTTT. The rearrangement links TRBV4-1 to TRBJ2-2; no definite D call. The CDR3 has 16 residues. Germline-derived CDR1 and CDR2 are MGHRA and YSYEKL. V was clipped by 3 bases and J by 2 bases, with 13 bases between them.

This clonotype showed up many times. The gene calls are TRBV28 and TRBJ1-5; no reliable D call. Germline CDR1 MDHEN, CDR2 SYDVKM. The V end was cut by 7 bases, the J end by 4 bases, with 17 bases between. There are 15 residues in the CDR3. The CDR3 loop is CASTPSPSPNQPQHF. The CDR3 DNA reads as TGTGCCAGCACCCCCTCCCCTTCACCTAATCAGCCCCAGCATTTT.

This clonotype was seen many times. The chain carries TRBV6-1 and TRBJ2-5; possibly TRBD1 for D (5 bases). V was cut by 4 bases and J by 5 bases, with 17 bases left in between. This CDR3 region has 15 residues. From germline, CDR1 is MNHNS and CDR2 SASEGT. CDR3 protein: CASSGPSRGGETQYF. The CDR3 DNA is TGTGCCAGCAGTGGACCCTCTAGGGGCGGTGAGACCCAGTACTTC.

This clonotype was detected ten times or more. The chain uses TRBV28 and TRBJ2-7; 10 bases are a match to TRBD1. Per the germline V gene, CDR1 is MDHEN and CDR2 is SYDVKM. The CDR3 has 14 amino acids. V trimming: 6 bases; J trimming: 2 bases; junction bases outside the gene matches: 4. CDR3 DNA: TGTGCCAGCAGGGACAGGGGGATGGCCTACGAGCAGTACTTC. It translates to CASRDRGMAYEQYF.

This clonotype was counted a few times. V and J are TRBV19 and TRBJ2-1, with 8 bases fitting TRBD1. The ends lost 0 bases at V and 1 base at J; junction bases unmatched: 2. The CDR3 is made up of 16 amino acids. In germline, CDR1 is LNHDA, CDR2 SQIVND (reference sequence). CDR3 sequence: CASSIETGASYNEQFF. The CDR3 DNA is TGTGCCAGTAGTATAGAGACAGGGGCGTCCTACAATGAGCAGTTCTTC.

Many counts were recorded for this clonotype. CDR3 in amino acids: CASSLYRIRANTEAFF. The CDR3 region has the DNA TGTGCCAGCAGCTTGTATCGGATCAGGGCTAACACTGAAGCTTTCTTT. This chain joins TRBV5-6 and TRBJ1-1, with D possibly TRBD1 on 5 matching bases. The CDR3 length is 16 residues. CDR1 SGHDT and CDR2 YYEEEE come from the germline V gene. V lost 1 base and J lost 2, with 15 bases in between.

This clonotype appeared a few times. The chain combines TRBV7-9 with TRBJ1-2; D is unclear. V lost 1 base, J lost 6 bases, and 9 bases lay in between. The CDR3 contains 13 residues. Germline CDR1 and CDR2: SEHNR and FQNEAQ (reference sequence). CDR3 sequence: CASSLETQDGYTF. The CDR3 nucleotides read TGTGCCAGCAGCTTAGAGACTCAGGATGGCTACACCTTC.

Many counts were recorded for this clonotype. The gene calls are TRBV4-1 and TRBJ1-2; D is possibly TRBD1 (6 bases). Germline assignment: CDR1 MGHRA and CDR2 YSYEKL. The V end lost 2 bases, the J end lost 2 bases, and 9 bases lay between the germline ends. The CDR3 length is 14 residues. This CDR3 is CASSQPGTNYGYTF. The CDR3 DNA sequence: TGCGCCAGCAGCCAACCCGGGACAAACTATGGCTACACCTTC.

The V call is TRBV10-3, the J call TRBJ2-6; 12 nucleotides match TRBD2. The J segment lost 3 bases and the V segment lost 6 bases, leaving 9 bases of the junction unmatched. CDR3 length: 18 residues. The germline CDR1 and CDR2 sequences are ENHRY and SYGVKD. CDR3 sequence reads: CAISGLAGLKGGANVLTF. The CDR3 nucleotides read TGTGCCATCAGCGGACTAGCGGGACTAAAAGGTGGGGCCAACGTCCTGACTTTC.

A note on this clonotype: Being one base from a much bigger clone, this may be a read error. The chain is built from TRBV10-3 and TRBJ2-2; 11 bases are a match to TRBD1. CDR3 length equals 14 residues. Germline trimming cut 10 bases from V and 6 bases from J; bases unmatched to any gene: 7. Germline V lookup: CDR1 ENHRY, CDR2 SYGVKD. The DNA for the CDR3 is TGTGCCACCCGTAGGACAGGGGGCGCCGGGGAGCTGTTTTTT. Its translation is CATRRTGGAGELFF.

This clonotype appeared many times. The chain employs TRBV20-1 and TRBJ2-1; TRBD2 matches at 8 bases. Per the germline V gene, CDR1 is DFQATT and CDR2 is SNEGSKA (reference sequence). The junction had 5 bases not matched to a gene; V was cut back by 3 bases and J by 10 bases. The CDR3 extends over 12 amino acids. CDR3 DNA: TGCAGTGCTAGCGGGGGGGCCCAGGAGCAGTTCTTC. The encoded protein is CSASGGAQEQFF.

V and J are TRBV7-6 and TRBJ2-7; 10 positions agree with TRBD1. The CDR3 covers 19 residues. Germline CDR1 and CDR2: SGHVS and FNYEAQ. V trimming: 5 bases; J trimming: 3 bases; junction bases outside the gene matches: 19. CDR3 nucleotide sequence: TGTGCCAGCAGCCAGGGACAGGGGAGGCCGGGAGAGGGTTACTACGAGCAGTACTTC. It yields the protein CASSQGQGRPGEGYYEQYF.

This clonotype was counted at least ten times. V is TRBV5-1 and J is TRBJ1-2; TRBD1 might be the D (5 bases). The V end lost 1 base, the J end lost 4 bases, and 17 bases lay between the germline ends. This CDR3 has 16 residues. CDR1 and CDR2 (germline): SGHRS, YFSETQ. The CDR3 DNA is TGCGCCAGCAGCTTGTCTGGGACGGATCAACTCTATGGCTACACCTTC. This translates into CASSLSGTDQLYGYTF.

This clonotype came up many times. V usage is TRBV5-1 and J usage is TRBJ1-1; possibly TRBD1 for D (6 bases). Trimming took 0 bases from V and 1 from J, leaving 10 bases between them. The CDR3 sequence is 15 residues long. CDR1 SGHRS and CDR2 YFSETQ come from the germline V gene. The CDR3 loop reads CASSLVMGANTEAFF. Written as DNA, the CDR3 is TGCGCCAGCAGCTTGGTGATGGGGGCGAACACTGAAGCTTTCTTT.

This clonotype came up many times. The chain uses TRBV4-1 and TRBJ2-2; the match to TRBD2 covers 12 bases. With V trimmed by 7 bases and J by 4 bases, 16 bases remained unmatched. The CDR3 runs 19 residues. Germline CDR1 is MGHRA and CDR2 is YSYEKL. The CDR3 nucleotides read TGCGCCAGCACCCCTTCTGGGCTAGCGGGGGGGCTGAGCACCGGGGAGCTGTTTTTT. Encoded protein: CASTPSGLAGGLSTGELFF.

This clonotype has ten or more counts. The J gene is TRBJ1-2, the V gene TRBV6-1; 9 bases are a match to TRBD1. The germline gives CDR1 MNHNS, CDR2 SASEGT. The CDR3 consists of 19 residues. The V segment lost 5 bases and the J segment 0 bases; nucleotides outside the gene matches: 16. The CDR3 sequence is CASSTLPGQGGGANYGYTF. CDR3 bases: TGTGCCAGCAGTACCCTTCCGGGACAGGGAGGAGGCGCTAACTATGGCTACACCTTC.

This clonotype was counted many times. V usage is TRBV10-3 and J usage is TRBJ2-5; 10 bases align to TRBD2. Looked up from germline, CDR1 is ENHRY and CDR2 is SYGVKD. CDR3 length equals 14 residues. The junction had 11 bases not matched to a gene; V was cut back by 11 bases and J by 5 bases. Written as DNA, the CDR3 is TGTGCCGTAAAGCGGGAGGGCCAATGGGAGACCCAGTACTTC. Translating gives CAVKREGQWETQYF.

This clonotype was observed at least ten times. The chain joins TRBV10-1 to TRBJ2-2; 7 positions match TRBD1. This CDR3 is 13 amino acids long. From germline, CDR1 is WNHNN and CDR2 SYGVQD (reference sequence). V lost 4 bases, J lost 5 bases, and 1 base stayed unmatched. DNA of the CDR3: TGCGCCAGCAGTGTGGACAGGACCGGGGAGCTGTTTTTT. This sequence encodes CASSVDRTGELFF.

V and J are TRBV12-3 or TRBV12-4 and TRBJ1-4; D is perhaps TRBD1 (5 bases). This CDR3 comprises 15 residues. V was clipped by 2 bases and J by 2 bases, with 9 bases between them. The CDR3 DNA sequence: TGTGCCAGCAGTTTAATGGGGGGGACTAATGAAAAACTGTTTTTT. It specifies CASSLMGGTNEKLFF.

The table lists this clonotype with many counts. DNA of the CDR3: TGTGCCAGCAGTTACGACAGGGGGAATCAGCCCCAGCATTTT. Translated: CASSYDRGNQPQHF. This sequence joins TRBV12-3 or TRBV12-4 and TRBJ1-5; 9 bases align to TRBD1. Trimming removed 4 bases from V and 4 bases from J; junction bases left unmatched: 2. The CDR3 has 14 residues.

This clonotype was seen ten or more times. The J gene is TRBJ2-1, the V gene TRBV11-2; a possible D gene is TRBD1 (5 bases). CDR1 is SGHAT, CDR2 FQNNGV, per germline. The CDR3 consists of 16 residues. The V end lost 5 bases, the J end lost 5 bases, and 19 bases lay between the germline ends. The CDR3 loop is CASSPRVGRENNEQFF. The CDR3 coding sequence is TGTGCCAGCAGCCCCAGGGTCGGGCGAGAGAACAATGAGCAGTTCTTC.

This clonotype was counted at least ten times. The chain has TRBV7-9 and TRBJ1-3; D remains unclear. With 6 bases removed from V and 0 bases from J, the gap between germline ends came to 12 bases. There are 15 residues in the CDR3. CDR1 SEHNR and CDR2 FQNEAQ come from the germline V gene (reference sequence). The DNA for the CDR3 is TGTGCCAGCAGTTCACCTTGGATCTCTGGAAACACCATATATTTT. Its protein is CASSSPWISGNTIYF.